Below, one T cell receptor (beta chain) is given with its context. This specimen belongs to a study of T cell changes during pregnancy in multiple sclerosis. Per germline, CDR1 KGHSH and CDR2 LQKENI. There are 13 residues in the CDR3. Trimming removed 8 bases from V and 6 bases from J; junction bases left unmatched: 7. Assay: immunoSEQ multiplex PCR; the TCRdb copy retains only in-frame clones and omits some. The profile shows 100,000 or so clones, around 92% of them singletons. The receptor comes from a female donor with multiple sclerosis, enrolled in a pregnancy study. Specimen: peripheral blood, collected before pregnancy. This sequence joins TRBV18 and TRBJ2-1, with 7 bases identical to TRBD1. CDR3: CASKGAGGNEQFF. The CDR3 nucleotides read TGTGCCAGCAAAGGGGCAGGGGGCAATGAGCAGTTCTTC.